This TCR beta chain was captured in a study of early T cells in non-severe SARS-CoV-2 infection (TCRdb year 2021). Regarding the research as a whole: TCR sequencing used bulk RNA from unsorted whole blood, so alpha and beta chains could not be paired.

Turning to this clonotype: Which antigen it targets is not known. No qualities accompany the bases; no much larger clone lies one base away.

Study-level results and caveats: Matching against VDJdb was skewed toward anti-spike CD8 responses, likely underestimated virus-specific expansions, and missed private and CD4 specificities.

The study was a case-control design nested within a healthcare worker cohort in London, UK, with weekly nasopharyngeal swab PCR tests and blood sampling. Healthcare workers were recruited between 23 and 31 March 2020, during the week of the UK lockdown, and were followed weekly for up to roughly 15 weeks. Based on the germline V gene, the CDR1 and CDR2 sequences are SQVTM and ANQGSEA. The CDR3 measures 13 amino acids from cysteine to phenylalanine. The kept DNA is CDR3 alone, 39 bases in frame from the first base. V is pared back by 6 bases and J by 2 bases, with 13 bases lying between the germline termini. Libraries were prepared through 5' RACE. The sample was run on a NextSeq 500. In the TCR library protocol, unique molecular identifiers were attached to individual cDNA molecules to correct for PCR bias and sequencing error. Sequencing covered both TCR alpha and beta chains, and within each sample the abundances of alpha and beta sequences were tightly co-correlated. Per the original workflow: V gene, J gene and CDR3 annotation of TCR sequences was performed with Decombinator V4. Expanded TCRs were defined as changing significantly between any two time points under a Poisson model with p below 0.0001. TCR abundances were normalised to the total number of TCRs sequenced per sample and expressed as counts per million. TRAV1-2 paired with TRAJ12, TRAJ20 or TRAJ33 defined MAIT TCRs, while TRAV10 paired with TRAJ18 defined iNKT TCRs. A search of VDJdb, accessed on 1 November 2021, was run for TCRs annotated to CMV, EBV and SARS-CoV-2, with TCRs annotated for multiple antigens excluded. TCRdb reworked the public reads: Q25 trimming with fastp, MiXCR clone assembly, productive beta chains retained. One record per CDR3 amino acid sequence lists the most common genes and DNA. These V and J calls are TCRdb output, not the study's own analysis. Present in this sample are some 82,000 distinct CDR3 sequences, about 12% of which were seen just once. The ten largest clonotypes hold under 3% of the sample.

This chain is built from TRBV29-1 and TRBJ1-1; no D segment can be confidently identified. The sequenced sample consisted of whole blood. The sequence derives from an adult who was a healthcare worker with PCR-confirmed SARS-CoV-2 infection or an uninfected control (not recorded which). The base sequence is TGCAGCGTGAGTTACGGGGTAAACACTGAAGCTTTCTTT. The resulting protein is CSVSYGVNTEAFF.